This TCR beta chain comes out of a study of metastatic and nonmetastatic thyroid tumors. Overall study: The comparison covered peripheral blood and tumor or nodule tissue in malignant and benign thyroid patients.

Patients had received no treatment of any kind before thyroid surgery. Trimming cost V 1 base and J 6 bases, with 21 bases left between them. Germline V gene lookup returns CDR1 LGHNA and CDR2 YNFKEQ. CDR3 length equals 17 residues. This clone was seen many times. Its antigen is unknown. Authors' analysis steps: The distant-metastasis classifier for papillary thyroid cancer was built from CDR3 differences across clinicopathological groups. MiXCR reprocessed the PCR reads for TCRdb. The V and J calls and clone size are TCRdb's, not the authors'. This sample yields 7,000 to 9,500 clones, of which roughly 21% are seen a single time; less than 20% belongs to the top ten. Study observations and caveats: Patients with malignant thyroid tumors reportedly had significantly higher TCR beta diversity than those with benign nodules, in blood and tumor.

This sequence originates from a female donor with papillary thyroid cancer or a benign thyroid nodule (not recorded which). Some clones in this sample may be carry-over from other donors' samples. The V and J genes are TRBV4-2 and TRBJ1-2; no clear D. What was sequenced was adjacent normal tissue. The CDR3 spells CASSQAFRPRSPHGYTF. CDR3 nucleotide sequence: TGTGCCAGCAGCCAAGCTTTTCGTCCCCGATCCCCCCATGGCTACACCTTC.